One and the same sample provided the 15 T cell receptor beta chains below, sequenced in a study of shared clonotypes between healthy human individuals. Generated by immunoSEQ multiplex PCR, the TCRdb table keeps only in-frame clones and is missing some. The table shows millions of clones, with approximately 94% occurring only once. CD8 cells classed as naive were CD45RO-negative and positively selected for CCR7, excluding terminally differentiated effector memory CD45RA+ cells. Sequences were obtained from naive CD8+ T cells sorted from blood. These receptor sequences come from a man aged 18 to 30 in good health.

This chain uses TRBV9 with TRBJ2-3, with 7 bases aligning to TRBD2. CDR1 is SGDLS and CDR2 is YYNGEE in the germline V gene. The CDR3 has 16 residues. The V segment lost 4 bases and the J segment 2 bases; nucleotides outside the gene matches: 10. The DNA of the CDR3 is TGTGCCAGCAGCCATTCATCTAGCGGAGTCACAGATACGCAGTATTTT. Its protein product is CASSHSSSGVTDTQYF.

The chain links TRBV11-2 to TRBJ2-1, with 7 nucleotides matching TRBD2. The CDR3 spans 16 residues. Germline CDR1 is SGHAT and CDR2 is FQNNGV. V lost 1 base to trimming and J lost 6 bases; unmatched junction nucleotides: 9. DNA of the CDR3: TGTGCCAGCAGCTTAGGGGACTACATCGGTATCAATGAGCAGTTCTTC. Protein sequence: CASSLGDYIGINEQFF.

This chain joins TRBV5-1 and TRBJ2-7; 8 bases map to TRBD1. The J segment lost 2 bases and the V segment lost 4 bases, leaving 8 bases of the junction unmatched. CDR1 SGHRS and CDR2 YFSETQ come from the germline V gene. The CDR3 runs 15 residues. CDR3 region: CASSAGQGITYEQYF. CDR3 bases: TGCGCCAGCAGCGCTGGACAGGGTATCACCTACGAGCAGTACTTC.

This sequence joins TRBV19 and TRBJ2-7; D is ambiguous. Trimming cost V 5 bases and J 1 base, with 12 bases left between them. Germline loops: CDR1 LNHDA, CDR2 SQIVND (reference sequence). The CDR3 is 14 amino acids. CDR3 region: CASSLLDTSYEQYF. Here the CDR3 DNA reads TGTGCCAGTAGTCTACTTGACACGTCCTACGAGCAGTACTTC.

Concerning this clone: The sample contains more than one DNA sequence encoding this CDR3. The rearrangement uses TRBV27 and TRBJ1-5; tentatively, D is TRBD1 (5 bases). Germline loops: CDR1 MNHEY, CDR2 SMNVEV (reference sequence). The CDR3 totals 13 residues. Trimming removed 0 bases at V and 7 bases at J, with 7 bases between. CDR3 loop: CASSLSGGQPQHF. DNA of the CDR3: TGTGCCAGCAGTTTATCGGGGGGGCAGCCCCAGCATTTT.

V and J are TRBV5-5 and TRBJ1-1; D gene uncertain. In germline, CDR1 is SGHKS, CDR2 YYEKEE (reference sequence). The CDR3 totals 14 residues. The ends were cut back, 2 bases at V and 0 bases at J, with 8 bases in the middle. The CDR3 here is CASSFVLLNTEAFF. The CDR3 DNA is TGTGCCAGCAGCTTCGTCCTATTGAACACTGAAGCTTTCTTT.

The chain joins TRBV5-5 to TRBJ2-1; TRBD1 or TRBD2 may be the D gene (5 bases each). The CDR3 spans 13 residues. The germline V gene has CDR1 SGHKS and CDR2 YYEKEE (reference sequence). V lost 4 bases and J 7 bases, leaving 12 bases between the germline ends. CDR3 DNA: TGTGCCAGCAGCACCTCTGGGGGAAATGAGCAGTTCTTC. This codes for CASSTSGGNEQFF.

The CDR3 protein is CASSENRGWAYEQYF. The CDR3 coding sequence is TGTGCCAGCAGTGAAAACAGGGGATGGGCCTACGAGCAGTACTTC. The chain carries TRBV25-1 and TRBJ2-7, with 7 bases aligning to TRBD1. The CDR3 spans 15 residues. Germline CDR1 MGHDK, CDR2 SYGVNS. V lost 2 bases to trimming and J lost 2 bases; unmatched junction nucleotides: 6.

V is TRBV7-2 and J is TRBJ1-6, with TRBD1 identical over 8 bases. V shed 2 bases and J 0 bases; nucleotides not matched to a gene: 6. Per the germline V gene, CDR1 is SGHTA and CDR2 is FQGNSA. This CDR3 is built from 18 residues. The CDR3 loop is CASSLTQGAYSYNSPLHF. The CDR3, as DNA: TGTGCCAGCAGCTTAACCCAGGGGGCCTACTCCTATAATTCACCCCTCCACTTT.

In regard to this clone: A much larger clone lies one base from this, so it may be a read error. The V call is TRBV28, the J call TRBJ2-1, with D unclear. Germline V lookup: CDR1 MDHEN, CDR2 SYDVKM. The length of the CDR3 is 13 residues. V was cut by 1 base and J by 7 bases, with 8 bases left in between. The CDR3 DNA is TGTGCCAGCAGTTTATTTGGGGTGAATGAGCAGTTCTTC. It yields the protein CASSLFGVNEQFF.

The J gene is TRBJ2-7, the V gene TRBV27; no clear D. The CDR3 contains 14 residues. The germline V gene encodes CDR1 MNHEY and CDR2 SMNVEV (reference sequence). V was clipped by 1 base and J by 2 bases, with 9 bases between them. In nucleotides, the CDR3 is TGTGCCAGCAGTTTATGGGGTGAGCCCTACGAGCAGTACTTC. Protein: CASSLWGEPYEQYF.

The chain is built from TRBV27 and TRBJ2-7; 7 nucleotides match TRBD1. Unmatched junction bases numbered 8, after V lost 0 bases and J lost 3 bases. The V gene's germline CDR1 is MNHEY and CDR2 SMNVEV (reference sequence). The CDR3 contains 16 residues. The CDR3 nucleotides are TGTGCCAGCAGTTTATCCCTCCGACAGGGTTACTACGAGCAGTACTTC. Translating gives CASSLSLRQGYYEQYF.

Concerning this clone: This sample includes further DNA sequences coding for the same CDR3. The V gene is TRBV27, the J gene TRBJ2-7; tentative D call: TRBD1 (6 bases). There are 14 residues in the CDR3. V was pared by 5 bases and J by 0 bases, with 11 bases between. The germline gives CDR1 MNHEY, CDR2 SMNVEV (reference sequence). CDR3 DNA sequence: TGTGCCAGCAGTCTCGACAGGCTCTCCTACGAGCAGTACTTC. Residues: CASSLDRLSYEQYF.

A few counts support this clone. The J gene is TRBJ2-7, the V gene TRBV18; maybe TRBD2 (6 bases). The V gene lost 3 bases and the J gene lost 6 bases, with 24 bases spanning the gap. Germline V CDR1 and CDR2: KGHSH, LQKENI. The CDR3 runs 17 residues. The CDR3 DNA reads TGTGCCAGCTCACCCGCAATTTCGACGGGACTGTCCCTCGAGCAGTACTTC. This codes for CASSPAISTGLSLEQYF.

V and J are TRBV29-1 and TRBJ2-3; 7 bases match TRBD2. Losses at the gene ends were 5 bases for V and 4 bases for J; bases not matched to a gene: 21. CDR1 SQVTM and CDR2 ANQGSEA come from the germline V gene. The CDR3 has 18 amino acids. CDR3 coding DNA: TGCAGCGTTTGGGGGGGTATTACGAGAGGGGTAGGATCAGATACGCAGTATTTT. It yields the protein CSVWGGITRGVGSDTQYF.